This T cell receptor beta chain stems from a study of blood T cell repertoires in COVID-19. About the research overall: Sites in the United States, Italy and Spain provided acute and convalescent COVID-19 samples.

The data were produced by immunoSEQ multiplex PCR, yet TCRdb's version contains in-frame clones alone and is incomplete. The sample lists approximately 190,000 clones; around 84% were seen once. This CDR3 is 14 amino acids long. The V segment lost 4 bases and the J segment 8 bases; nucleotides outside the gene matches: 8. CDR1 and CDR2 from the germline V gene are SGHDT and YYEEEE. The sequencing sample was made of PBMCs or T cells enriched from blood (not recorded which). The rearrangement joins TRBV5-6 to TRBJ1-2; 10 bases match TRBD1. This TCR was recovered from a woman under 40 who had been exposed to COVID-19. CDR3 bases: TGTGCCAGCAGCCTTGGGACAGGGGATCGCGGCTACACCTTC. It encodes CASSLGTGDRGYTF.